This T cell receptor (beta chain) was captured in a study of CD8+ T cells in alopecia areata (dated by TCRdb to the late 2010s). Notes on the research overall: The treated patients, all with moderate-to-severe alopecia areata, were enrolled in an open-label pilot trial of oral tofacitinib given at 5 to 10 mg twice daily. Patients stayed on tofacitinib for 6 to 18 months and then had 6 months of follow-up off drug so that delayed response and recurrence could be assessed. To study T cell clonal expansion in alopecia areata, the researchers applied high-throughput TCRbeta sequencing to both the C3H/HeJ mouse model and human patients. On the human side, TCRbeta sequencing was run on scalp tissue and on sorted CD4+ and CD8+ peripheral blood T cells from healthy controls and from alopecia areata patients with either patchy or totalis/universalis disease. Biopsies were taken from tofacitinib-treated patients at baseline and again at 4 and 24 weeks into treatment, and several of those patients also had a later scalp biopsy. Clonality in the scalp was compared among normal scalp (n=4), patchy alopecia areata scalp (n=8), and alopecia totalis/universalis scalp (n=8). RNA came from the PAXgene miRNA kit for fixed scalp, the miRNeasy kit for PBMCs, and the RNeasy kit for mouse skin. TCRbeta CDR3 regions were amplified by immunoSEQ multiplex PCR with 35 Vbeta forward and 13 Jbeta reverse primers. What the authors observed across the whole study: Compared with normal scalp, lesional scalp had higher clonality and more expanded CD8+ clones, particularly in alopecia totalis/universalis, a pattern that suggests antigenic drive. Unlike mouse skin, where gammadelta T cells dominate, normal human skin contains resident alphabeta T cells that get sequenced too, which complicates analysis of the scalp TCR repertoire. TCR sequences shared between patients were less clear than in mice, possibly partly because of HLA diversity in the patient population.

From alopecia areata patients, peripheral blood was collected along with lesional scalp punch biopsies. After PBMCs were isolated by density centrifugation and stained for CD3, CD4 and CD8, a FACSAria was used to sort CD4+ and CD8+ T cells. V is cut by 5 bases and J by 4 bases, and the space between the germline ends is 10 bases. CDR1 and CDR2 (MDHEN, SYDVKM) derive from the germline V gene. From its cysteine to its phenylalanine, the CDR3 spans 13 amino acids. The DNA shown is the 39-base CDR3, in frame from base 1. Libraries were built with the immunoSEQ multiplex PCR assay. RNA was extracted from all samples and reverse transcribed into cDNA, which served as template for TCR sequencing. First-strand cDNA was synthesized with SuperScript III using a 2:1 mix of oligo-dT and random hexamers. A synthetic immune receptor repertoire was used to measure amplification bias, and any remaining bias was corrected computationally. The original pipeline was this. After raw reads were preprocessed to remove errors, the CDR3 was defined following IMGT conventions as running from the conserved cysteine to phenylalanine. Clonality was computed as 1 minus the Shannon entropy, with the entropy normalized by log2 of the number of productive unique TCRs. CD4 or CD8 identity of scalp clones was inferred by cross-referencing scalp TCRbeta sequences with sorted blood CD4 and CD8 repertoires. TCRdb carries this immuneACCESS record with in-frame sequences only. Its versions omit some clonotypes, under half of them owing to an unresolved V gene in the studies checked, with the rest unexplained. For V, J and clone size, that table is used; D and trimming come from the DNA. The sample table holds about 97,000 clones, of which less than 50% were seen once. The top ten clonotypes cover 1% to 1.5% of the sample.

Turning to this clone: Its binding antigen is unknown. Base quality data are lacking; no much larger clone is found one base away.

Rearrangement joined TRBV28 to TRBJ2-3; no D gene call is confident. The source is a human donor with alopecia areata. The sequenced material came from CD4+ T cells sorted from blood. The nucleotide sequence reads as follows: TGTGCCAGCAGTCCCTCTGGACCAGATACGCAGTATTTT. Protein translation: CASSPSGPDTQYF.